This TCR beta chain was sequenced for a study of blood T cells in healthy people across ages. This CDR3 region has 14 residues. CDR1 and CDR2 (germline): SGHKS, YYEKEE (reference sequence). A second about 6 to 12 cycle PCR used barcoded and J-beta primers. In TCRdb, the 5' RACE reads were re-called with MiXCR into one record per CDR3 protein. The table records approximately 320,000 distinct CDR3 sequences, around 30% of them present only once. A note on this clonotype: Its antigen is not identified.

Findings and caveats of the study: Per-million-T-cell TCR beta diversity fell roughly linearly with age. CMV status of donors was unknown, possibly confounding expanded clonotype changes.

The clonotype was recovered from a woman aged 70-85 years in good health. Input material: blood. This chain uses TRBV5-5 with TRBJ2-1, with D hard to call. The J call may be faulty, since TRBJ2-7 better matches the DNA end. The CDR3 here is CASAWEGGNYEQYF. The CDR3 nucleotides are TGTGCCAGCGCTTGGGAAGGTGGGAACTACGAGCAGTACTTC.